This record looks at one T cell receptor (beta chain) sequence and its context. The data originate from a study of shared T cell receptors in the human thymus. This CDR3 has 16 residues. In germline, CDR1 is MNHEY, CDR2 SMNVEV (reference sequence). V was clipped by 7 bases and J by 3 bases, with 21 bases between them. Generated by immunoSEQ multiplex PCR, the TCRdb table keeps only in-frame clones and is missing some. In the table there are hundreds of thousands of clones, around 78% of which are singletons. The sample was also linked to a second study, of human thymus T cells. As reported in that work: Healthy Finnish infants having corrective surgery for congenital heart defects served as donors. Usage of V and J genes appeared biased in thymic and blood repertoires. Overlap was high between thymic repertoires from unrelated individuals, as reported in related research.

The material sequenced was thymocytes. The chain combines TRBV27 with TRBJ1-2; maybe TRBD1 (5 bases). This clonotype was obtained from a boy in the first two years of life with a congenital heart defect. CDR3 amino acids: CASTPGPGGNYYGYTF. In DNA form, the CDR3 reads TGTGCCAGCACCCCGGGGCCCGGGGGGAATTACTATGGCTACACCTTC.